This record concerns one T cell receptor (beta chain) sequence. What this receptor recognizes is not known. It has no much larger one-base neighbor in the sample; base qualities were not kept. The CDR3 has 14 amino acids, counting the end cysteine and phenylalanine. Only the CDR3 DNA stays, 42 bases, in frame from base 1. From the germline V gene (reference sequence), CDR1 is PRHDT and CDR2 is FYEKMQ. Between the V and J ends, shortened by 7 bases and 6 bases respectively, the junction contains 15 bases. Library prep was done by the immunoSEQ multiplex PCR assay. The table was pulled from immuneACCESS by TCRdb, which kept in-frame rearrangements only. Such tables lose some clones; where checked, under half of the loss comes from unresolved V genes, and the rest has no known cause. This sample is represented by tens of thousands of clones; roughly 92% of them were singletons. The top ten hold 3.7% of the sample.

The data originate from a study of T cell changes during pregnancy in multiple sclerosis (dated by TCRdb to the late 2010s). Study-level background: The study looked at changes in the T cell repertoire across pregnancy in women with multiple sclerosis.

The input for sequencing was peripheral blood, taken after pregnancy. The sequence was obtained from a female donor in good health, enrolled as a control in a pregnancy study. The receptor chain draws on TRBV13 and TRBJ2-2; a tentative D call is TRBD1 (5 bases match). The base sequence is TGTGCCAGCAACCAGGGTCGGGCGGCCGGGGAGCTGTTTTTT. Its protein is CASNQGRAAGELFF.